This TCR beta chain was documented in a study of regulatory T cells in long-lasting Graves disease. Time point meaning: newly diagnosed GD, antithyroid drugs for less than 3 months. The TCR library used RNA extracted from PBMCs. The peripheral blood volume drawn was about 10 milliliters, and it was collected into EDTA tubes. Trimming removed 3 bases from V and 0 bases from J, with 9 bases in between. The germline CDR1 and CDR2 sequences are DFQATT and SNEGSKA (reference sequence). The CDR3 is 14 residues long. This clonotype has a count of ten or more. Both iRepertoire HTBI primers and Arm-PCR of CDR3 regions were used to build the TCR beta libraries. In TCRdb, the multiplex PCR reads were re-called with MiXCR into one record per CDR3 protein. The sample includes 390,000 or so distinct CDR3 sequences, approximately 12% of them seen just once. These data also formed part of another study, on T cells in Graves' hyperthyroidism and ophthalmopathy. That work adds: During a first-round RT-PCR of the TCR CDR3, the HTBI primer set was used.

The V gene is TRBV20-1, the J gene TRBJ1-5, with no clear D. This specimen consisted of peripheral blood mononuclear cells (PBMCs), obtained at new diagnosis, from a patient treated with antithyroid drugs. This receptor was identified in a woman aged 18 to 35 with Graves disease. DNA for the CDR3: TGCAGTGCTAGTCGCAGCTATAGCAATCAGCCCCAGCATTTT. This encodes CSASRSYSNQPQHF.